What follows is one TCR beta chain and its context. The CDR3 runs 13 residues. Germline V gives CDR1 SGHRS, CDR2 YFSETQ. The V end was cut by 0 bases, the J end by 5 bases, with 6 bases between. The sample comes from a study of technical replicates of blood from a handful of donors. Method: immunoSEQ multiplex PCR; TCRdb's copy keeps in-frame clones and lacks some. The repertoire has about 85,000 clones, roughly 94% of them found once; the top ten carry roughly 0.25%. The chain employs TRBV5-1 and TRBJ2-1; no definite D call. Sequencing input: T cells isolated from PBMCs. The sequence was collected from a human donor in good health. The CDR3 nucleotides read TGCGCCAGCAGCTTGGACGGAGACAATGAGCAGTTCTTC. This gives the protein CASSLDGDNEQFF.